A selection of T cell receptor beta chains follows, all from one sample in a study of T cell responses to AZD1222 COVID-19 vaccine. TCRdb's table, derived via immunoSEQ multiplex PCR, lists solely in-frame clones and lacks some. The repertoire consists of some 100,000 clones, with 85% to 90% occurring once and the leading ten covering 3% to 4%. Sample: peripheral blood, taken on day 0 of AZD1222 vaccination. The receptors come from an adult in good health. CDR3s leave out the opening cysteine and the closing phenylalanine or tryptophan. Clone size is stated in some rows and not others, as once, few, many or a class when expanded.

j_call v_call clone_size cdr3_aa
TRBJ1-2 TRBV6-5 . ASSRIPNYGYT
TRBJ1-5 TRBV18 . ASSPGQGGNQPQH
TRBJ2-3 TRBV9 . ASSPPGTDTQY
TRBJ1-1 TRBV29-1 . SVEDGGRRDTEAF
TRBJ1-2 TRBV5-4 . ASSQDGTFSTSGGYT
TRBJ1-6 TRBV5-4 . ASSLPGQGNSPLH
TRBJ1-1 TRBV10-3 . AISDSTNTEAF
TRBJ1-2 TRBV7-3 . ASSIDRNYGYT
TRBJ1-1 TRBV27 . ASSFLANTEAF
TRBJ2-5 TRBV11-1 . ASSLWVQGPQY
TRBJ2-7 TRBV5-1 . ASSGTDFYEQY
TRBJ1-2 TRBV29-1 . SVVQGGGYT
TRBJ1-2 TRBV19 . ASSSPGTGEPIGYGYT
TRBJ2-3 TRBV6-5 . ASRPPSGRTQY
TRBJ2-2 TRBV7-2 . ASSELAGVRTGELF
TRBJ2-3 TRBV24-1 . ATSETGSTDTQY
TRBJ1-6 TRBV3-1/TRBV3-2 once ASSQVSGGAGNSPLH
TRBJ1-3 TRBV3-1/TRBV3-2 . ASSQDLGVGGNTIY
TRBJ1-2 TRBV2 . ASSPPSRTAVYGYT
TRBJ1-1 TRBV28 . ASSLLGEAF
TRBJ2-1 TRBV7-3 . ASSFTSGGSYNEQF
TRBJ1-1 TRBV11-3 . ASSARTGASGNTEAF
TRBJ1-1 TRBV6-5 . ASSRQSWGLEAF
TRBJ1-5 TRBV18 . ASSPVGQGDQPQH
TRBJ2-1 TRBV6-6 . ASSRRDSYNEQF
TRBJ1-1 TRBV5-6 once ASSLGAALSPEAF
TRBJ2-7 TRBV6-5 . ASNRPYEQY
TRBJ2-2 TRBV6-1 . ASSEVGRATGELF
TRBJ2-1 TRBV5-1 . ASSPPLGGGGQNEQF
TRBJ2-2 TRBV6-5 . ASSRTGGTGELF